This T cell receptor beta chain was sequenced during a study of human T cells and chemical hapten exposure. Across the study: Patients got weekly scalp diphenylcyclopropenone doses over the roughly 24-week study. Largely, small differences in pooled library volume made per-sample TCR yields vary.

After removal of 8 bases from V and 4 bases from J, the junction contained 8 bases not matched to a gene. Per germline, CDR1 SNHLY and CDR2 FYNNEI. CDR3 length: 14 residues. From the RACE reads, TCRdb called clonotypes with MiXCR, one entry per CDR3 protein. In the table there are 70,000 to 95,000 distinct CDR3 sequences, about 6.6% of which are singletons. Time point specified: patch test 2, 6 weeks after DPC sensitization. As for treatment: therapeutic diphenylcyclopropenone sensitization with weekly scalp DPC. This clonotype has just a few counts. Its antigen is as yet unknown. Study-wide points: Compared with pre-sensitization or healthy control sets, expanded TCRs clustered more. TCRs above 1 in 1000 frequency stayed constant with DPC sensitization.

The V call is TRBV2, the J call TRBJ1-5, with 7 bases aligning to TRBD1. The sequences come from whole blood, collected in connection with sensitization to the hapten diphenylcyclopropenone (DPC). The receptor was derived from a woman aged 25 to 39 with alopecia areata. Some clones in this sample may be carry-over from other donors' samples. The CDR3 loop reads CASGRDSPNQPQHF. The CDR3 DNA sequence: TGTGCCAGCGGAAGGGACAGCCCTAATCAGCCCCAGCATTTT. Looking up the rest from reference TRBV2 and TRBJ1-5 gives the full variable domain: EPEVTQTPSHQVTQMGQEVILRCVPISNHLYFYWYRQILGQKVEFLVSFYNNEISEKSEIFDDQFSVERPDGSNFTLKIRSTKLEDSAMYFCASGRDSPNQPQHFGDGTRLSIL.